The 18 T cell receptor beta chains below were found in one sample sequenced in a study of cytomegalovirus exposure and HLA in healthy donors. 60 Vbeta and 13 Jbeta primers were used in PCR. Here immunoSEQ multiplex PCR was the method, and the copy in TCRdb shows in-frame clones only, minus some. The sample has about 130,000 clones, about 80% seen once. Material: PBMCs. The receptors were gathered from a boy between 2 and 15 years old in good health and CMV-seronegative.

The chain recombines TRBV7-9 with TRBJ2-1; 9 bases agree with TRBD1. This CDR3 is built from 15 residues. V shed 4 bases and J 3 bases; nucleotides not matched to a gene: 4. Looked up from germline, CDR1 is SEHNR and CDR2 is FQNEAQ (reference sequence). The DNA for the CDR3 is TGTGCCAGCAGCTCCAGGGACAGGGTCTACAATGAGCAGTTCTTC. Amino acid sequence: CASSSRDRVYNEQFF.

The rearrangement joins TRBV2 to TRBJ1-2, with 10 bases lining up with TRBD1. With 8 bases clipped from V and 8 bases from J, the junction kept 5 bases outside the gene matches. The germline V gene has CDR1 SNHLY and CDR2 FYNNEI. The CDR3 length is 12 residues. The CDR3 spells CASGTGDRGYTF. The CDR3 nucleotides read TGTGCCAGCGGGACAGGGGATCGGGGCTACACCTTC.

The chain uses TRBV15 and TRBJ1-1; D remains ambiguous. The germline CDR1 and CDR2 sequences are LNHNV and YYDKDF (reference sequence). This CDR3 is built from 12 residues. Trimming stripped 5 bases from V and 4 bases from J, with 8 bases between. For the CDR3, the DNA is TGTGCCACCAGCCCCCGGGGCACTGAAGCTTTCTTT. Translation gives CATSPRGTEAFF. Supplemented by reference TRBV15 and TRBJ1-1, the full variable domain reads DAMVIQNPRYQVTQFGKPVTLSCSQTLNHNVMYWYQQKSSQAPKLLFHYYDKDFNNEADTPDNFQSRRPNTSFCFLDIRSPGLGDTAMYLCATSPRGTEAFFGQGTRLTVV.

The chain is built from TRBV10-2 and TRBJ1-1; D might be TRBD1 (6 bases). The CDR3 extends over 14 amino acids. V lost 4 bases, J lost 0 bases, and 9 bases lay in between. Germline V gene lookup returns CDR1 WSHSY and CDR2 SAAADI. CDR3 in amino acids: CASSVTGLNTEAFF. In nucleotides, the CDR3 is TGCGCCAGCAGTGTAACAGGGCTGAACACTGAAGCTTTCTTT.

J is TRBJ2-2 and V is TRBV14; a weak D match, TRBD1 (5 bases). This CDR3 has 16 amino acids. Germline V gene data show CDR1 as SGHDN and CDR2 as FVKESK. V was clipped by 1 base and J by 4 bases, with 13 bases between them. In DNA form, the CDR3 reads TGTGCCAGCAGCCAAGGGAATCAGGGCGGCACCGGGGAGCTGTTTTTT. Translated: CASSQGNQGGTGELFF. Using reference TRBV14 and TRBJ2-2 for the parts outside the CDR3, the full variable domain is EAGVTQFPSHSVIEKGQTVTLRCDPISGHDNLYWYRRVMGKEIKFLLHFVKESKQDESGMPNNRFLAERTGGTYSTLKVQPAELEDSGVYFCASSQGNQGGTGELFFGEGSRLTVL.

This clone was seen a handful of times. The J gene is TRBJ2-2, the V gene TRBV6-1; 8 bases are shared with TRBD2. The CDR3 is 15 residues long. Losses at the gene ends were 1 base for V and 7 bases for J; bases not matched to a gene: 5. The germline gives CDR1 MNHNS, CDR2 SASEGT. This chain's CDR3 is CASSEDGAGVGELFF. CDR3 sequence (DNA): TGTGCCAGCAGTGAAGATGGAGCGGGGGTCGGGGAGCTGTTTTTT.

This clone appeared a single time. One end of the junction fails to match germline, which may point to a read error. The chain joins TRBV7-9 to TRBJ1-2; tentative D call: TRBD1 (5 bases). Germline assignment: CDR1 SEHNR and CDR2 FQNEAQ (reference sequence). The CDR3 length is 13 residues. The CDR3 sequence: CSSSLEQVSGYTF. The CDR3 region has the DNA TGTTCCAGCAGCTTAGAACAGGTCTCAGGCTACACCTTC.

A note on this clone: Germline is not matched at one junction end, which may reflect a read error. This chain connects TRBV7-7 to TRBJ2-5; tentative D call: TRBD1 (5 bases). In germline, CDR1 is SSHAT, CDR2 FNYEAQ (reference sequence). This CDR3 is 14 amino acids long. Written as DNA, the CDR3 is TGTGCTAGCAGCCAGGTCCAGGGTTGGGAGACCCAGTACTTC. Protein sequence: CASSQVQGWETQYF.

The chain employs TRBV5-1 and TRBJ2-2; a weak D match, TRBD1 (6 bases). V was cut by 2 bases and J by 5 bases, with 13 bases left in between. Germline V lookup: CDR1 SGHRS, CDR2 YFSETQ. CDR3 length: 15 residues. The CDR3 reads CASSFNQGRTGELFF. The CDR3 nucleotides read TGCGCCAGCAGCTTTAACCAGGGGAGAACCGGGGAGCTGTTTTTT.

J is TRBJ1-2 and V is TRBV4-3; possibly TRBD1 for D (5 bases). Germline V gene sequence: CDR1 LGHNA, CDR2 YSLEER. This CDR3 spans 17 amino acids. Between the trimmed V and J ends, which lost 5 bases and 4 bases, there was a span of 23 bases. CDR3 sequence (DNA): TGCGCCAGCAGCAAAGCCGTTGTGGGGCAGCATGGCTATGGCTACACCTTC. This translates into CASSKAVVGQHGYGYTF.

The rearrangement uses TRBV9 and TRBJ1-3; possibly TRBD1 for D (6 bases). Per the germline V gene, CDR1 is SGDLS and CDR2 is YYNGEE. This CDR3 is built from 16 residues. Trimming removed 0 bases at V and 0 bases at J, with 10 bases between. CDR3 in amino acids: CASSVAPGVSGNTIYF. The CDR3 DNA follows: TGTGCCAGCAGCGTAGCCCCAGGGGTCTCTGGAAACACCATATATTTT. The full variable domain, completed using reference TRBV9 and TRBJ1-3, is DSGVTQTPKHLITATGQRVTLRCSPRSGDLSVYWYQQSLDQGLQFLIQYYNGEERAKGNILERFSAQQFPDLHSELNLSSLELGDSALYFCASSVAPGVSGNTIYFGEGSWLTVV.

The V call is TRBV10-3, the J call TRBJ2-7, with no clear D. V was pared by 6 bases and J by 4 bases, with 7 bases between. The length of the CDR3 is 11 residues. Germline V gene sequence: CDR1 ENHRY, CDR2 SYGVKD. CDR3 DNA: TGTGCCATCAGCCCCAATTACGAGCAGTACTTC. Protein sequence: CAISPNYEQYF.

The rearrangement uses TRBV18 and TRBJ2-5; TRBD1 is a possible D gene (5 bases). CDR3 size: 13 residues. Trimming removed 3 bases at V and 1 base at J, with 6 bases between. The germline V gene has CDR1 KGHSH and CDR2 LQKENI. CDR3 region: CASSPTVQETQYF. The CDR3, as DNA: TGTGCCAGCTCACCGACAGTCCAAGAGACCCAGTACTTC.

The sample holds a few counts of this clone. V is TRBV9 and J is TRBJ1-1; a possible D gene is TRBD1 (5 bases). The germline V gene encodes CDR1 SGDLS and CDR2 YYNGEE. The CDR3 is made up of 14 amino acids. Trimming stripped 4 bases from V and 1 base from J, with 11 bases between. The CDR3 DNA reads as TGTGCCAGCAGCCTTAGACAGACGAACACTGAAGCTTTCTTT. Its translation: CASSLRQTNTEAFF.

This clone was seen a handful of times. The gene calls are TRBV6-4 and TRBJ2-3; 7 nucleotides line up with TRBD2. The V segment lost 3 bases and the J segment 0 bases; nucleotides outside the gene matches: 0. Germline lookup yields CDR1 MRHNA and CDR2 SNTAGT. This CDR3 has 14 amino acids. The CDR3 DNA follows: TGTGCCAGCAGTGAGCGGGAGAGCACAGATACGCAGTATTTT. Amino acid sequence: CASSERESTDTQYF.

This chain joins TRBV13 and TRBJ2-5; unclear D gene. Germline V gene lookup returns CDR1 PRHDT and CDR2 FYEKMQ (reference sequence). Trimming took 5 bases from V and 2 from J, leaving 9 bases between them. The CDR3 extends over 13 amino acids. The CDR3 DNA is TGTGCCAGCAGCCCAGACTTACAAGAGACCCAGTACTTC. The encoded protein is CASSPDLQETQYF.

In this sample, this clone turned up once. The J gene is TRBJ2-2, the V gene TRBV30, with D possibly matching TRBD2 (5 bases). The CDR3 covers 14 residues. The V gene lost 3 bases and the J gene lost 4 bases, with 12 bases spanning the gap. CDR1 and CDR2 (germline): GTSNPN, SVGIG (reference sequence). The CDR3 here is CAWREEMGTGELFF. CDR3 bases: TGTGCCTGGAGGGAGGAGATGGGCACCGGGGAGCTGTTTTTT. Together with reference TRBV30 and TRBJ2-2, the CDR3 gives the full variable domain: SQTIHQWPATLVQPVGSPLSLECTVEGTSNPNLYWYRQAAGRGLQLLFYSVGIGQISSEVPQNLSASRPQDRQFILSSKKLLLSDSGFYLCAWREEMGTGELFFGEGSRLTVL.

V is TRBV6-1 and J is TRBJ2-7; 10 positions match TRBD2. Germline trimming cut 2 bases from V and 5 bases from J; bases unmatched to any gene: 6. The CDR3 contains 15 residues. Germline CDR1 reads MNHNS; CDR2 reads SASEGT. The CDR3 DNA is TGTGCCAGCAGTGAATCAGCGGGAGGGCCCCACGAGCAGTACGTC. This translates into CASSESAGGPHEQYV.